Described below is a single T cell receptor beta chain sequence and its context. No antigen is known for it. This CDR3 contains 14 residues. The germline V gene has CDR1 MDHEN and CDR2 SYDVKM. V was clipped by 6 bases and J by 4 bases; unmatched bases: 8. The data stem from a study of T cell responses to AZD1222 COVID-19 vaccine. Across the whole study: Recipients boosted at about 4 weeks or about 12 weeks are pooled. General observations from the study: Spike-specific TCR breadth and depth both grew after two AZD1222 doses. Sampling captured repertoires only after the peak T cell response. The reported proportion of spike-specific TCRs targeting unmutated variant regions was nearly half.

The protocol was immunoSEQ multiplex PCR, while the TCRdb copy is restricted to in-frame clones and leaves out a portion. Of around 180,000 clones detected, around 92% appear once; the ten largest clones hold roughly a tenth. This clonotype was obtained from an adult in good health. The material was peripheral blood, obtained on day 0 of AZD1222 vaccination. J is TRBJ2-7 and V is TRBV28; 8 positions agree with TRBD1. CDR3: CASSRDRGPYEQYV. The CDR3 DNA reads as TGTGCCAGCAGCCGAGACAGGGGACCTTACGAGCAGTACGTC.